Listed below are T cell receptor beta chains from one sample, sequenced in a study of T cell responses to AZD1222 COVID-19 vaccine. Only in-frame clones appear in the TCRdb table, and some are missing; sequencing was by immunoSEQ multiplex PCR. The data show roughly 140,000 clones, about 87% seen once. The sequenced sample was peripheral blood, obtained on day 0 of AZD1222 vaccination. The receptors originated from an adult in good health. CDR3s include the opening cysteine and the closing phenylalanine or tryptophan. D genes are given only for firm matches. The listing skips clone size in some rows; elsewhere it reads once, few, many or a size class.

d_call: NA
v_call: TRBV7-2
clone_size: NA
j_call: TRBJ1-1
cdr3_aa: CASSISGAGNTEAFF
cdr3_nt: TGTGCCAGCAGCATTTCAGGGGCGGGGAACACTGAAGCTTTCTTT

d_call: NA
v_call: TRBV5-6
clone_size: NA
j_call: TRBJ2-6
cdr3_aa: CASSSGGANVLTF
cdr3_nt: TGTGCCAGCAGCTCAGGGGGGGCCAACGTCCTGACTTTC

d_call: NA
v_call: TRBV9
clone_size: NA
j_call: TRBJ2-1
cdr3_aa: CASSVGGGWGNEQFF
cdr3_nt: TGTGCCAGCAGCGTAGGAGGGGGATGGGGGAATGAGCAGTTCTTC

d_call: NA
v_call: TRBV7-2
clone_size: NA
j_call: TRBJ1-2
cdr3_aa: CASSLFPRQGTNYGYTF
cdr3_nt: TGTGCCAGCAGCTTATTTCCCAGGCAGGGCACTAACTATGGCTACACCTTC

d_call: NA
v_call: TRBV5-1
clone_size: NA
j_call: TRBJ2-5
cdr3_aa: CASRQYRDSYLRAQETQYF
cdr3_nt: TGCGCCAGCAGGCAGTACCGGGACTCGTATCTACGGGCCCAAGAGACCCAGTACTTC

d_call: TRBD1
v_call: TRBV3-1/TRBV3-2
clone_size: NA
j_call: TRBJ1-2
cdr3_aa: CASSQTGVSSYTF
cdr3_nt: TGTGCCAGCAGCCAGACAGGGGTGAGCAGCTACACCTTC

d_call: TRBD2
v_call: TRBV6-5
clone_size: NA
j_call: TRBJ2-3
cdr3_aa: CASRPGLGSTDTQYF
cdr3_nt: TGTGCCAGCAGGCCGGGACTAGGATCCACAGATACGCAGTATTTT

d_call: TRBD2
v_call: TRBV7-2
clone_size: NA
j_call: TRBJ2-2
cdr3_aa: CASSSGLAGGINTGELFF
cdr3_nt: TGTGCCAGCAGCTCCGGACTAGCGGGAGGAATAAACACCGGGGAGCTGTTTTTT

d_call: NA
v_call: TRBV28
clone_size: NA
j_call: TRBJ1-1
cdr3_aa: CASSPRRENTEAFF
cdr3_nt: TGTGCCAGCAGTCCCAGACGGGAGAACACTGAAGCTTTCTTT

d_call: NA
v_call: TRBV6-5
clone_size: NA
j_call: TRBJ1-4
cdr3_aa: CASSPSASGGKLFF
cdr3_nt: TGTGCCAGCAGTCCTTCCGCCTCTGGAGGAAAACTGTTTTTT

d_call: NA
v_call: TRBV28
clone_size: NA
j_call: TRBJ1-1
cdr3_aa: CASVRGLTEAFF
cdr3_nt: TGTGCCAGCGTCCGGGGGCTCACTGAAGCTTTCTTT

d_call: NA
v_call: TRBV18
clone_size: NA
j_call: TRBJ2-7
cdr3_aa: CASSPGGRLVSYEQYF
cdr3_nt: TGTGCCAGCTCACCCGGGGGACGGTTAGTCTCCTACGAGCAGTACTTC

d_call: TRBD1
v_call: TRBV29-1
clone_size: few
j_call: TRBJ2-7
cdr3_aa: CSVEGPGTGVNEQYF
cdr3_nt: TGCAGCGTTGAAGGTCCCGGGACAGGGGTAAACGAGCAGTACTTC

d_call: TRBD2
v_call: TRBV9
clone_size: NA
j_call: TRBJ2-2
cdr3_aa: CASSVGEAGGRRAGELFF
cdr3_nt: TGTGCCAGCAGCGTAGGGGAAGCGGGAGGGCGGAGGGCCGGGGAGCTGTTTTTT

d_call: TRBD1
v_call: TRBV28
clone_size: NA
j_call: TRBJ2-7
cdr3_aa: CASSLAGGSYEQYF
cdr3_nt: TGTGCCAGCAGTTTAGCAGGGGGCTCCTACGAGCAGTACTTC

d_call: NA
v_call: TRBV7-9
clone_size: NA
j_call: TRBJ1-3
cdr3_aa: CASSLTGPANTIYF
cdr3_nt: TGTGCCAGCAGCTTAACAGGGCCCGCCAACACCATATATTTT

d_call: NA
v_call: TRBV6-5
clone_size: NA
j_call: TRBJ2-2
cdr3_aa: CASSYLNTNTGELFF
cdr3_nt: TGTGCCAGCAGTTATCTAAACACGAACACCGGGGAGCTGTTTTTT

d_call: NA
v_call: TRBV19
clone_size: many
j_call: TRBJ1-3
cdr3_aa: CASRGLASGNTIYF
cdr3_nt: TGTGCCAGTAGGGGCTTGGCCTCTGGAAACACCATATATTTT

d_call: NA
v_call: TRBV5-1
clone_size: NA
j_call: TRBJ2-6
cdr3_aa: CASSLEASGANVLTF
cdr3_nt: TGCGCCAGCAGCTTGGAAGCCTCTGGGGCCAACGTCCTGACTTTC

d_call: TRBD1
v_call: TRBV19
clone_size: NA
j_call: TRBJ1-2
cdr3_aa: CASSIGQAFLVYGYTF
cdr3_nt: TGTGCCAGTAGTATTGGACAGGCCTTCCTTGTCTATGGCTACACCTTC

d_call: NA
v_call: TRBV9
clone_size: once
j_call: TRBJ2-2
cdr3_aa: CASSVDVAVTGELFF
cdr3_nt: TGTGCCAGCAGCGTAGATGTAGCGGTGACCGGGGAGCTGTTTTTT

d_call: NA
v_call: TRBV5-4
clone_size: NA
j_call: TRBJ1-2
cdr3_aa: CASSLDRKASAYTF
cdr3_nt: TGTGCCAGCAGCTTGGACCGGAAGGCCTCAGCGTACACCTTC

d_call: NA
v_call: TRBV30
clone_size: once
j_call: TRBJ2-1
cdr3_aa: CAWREAGSYNEQFF
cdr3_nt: TGTGCCTGGAGAGAGGCTGGCTCCTACAATGAGCAGTTCTTC

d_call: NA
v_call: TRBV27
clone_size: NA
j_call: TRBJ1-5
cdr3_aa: CASRRGGQPQHF
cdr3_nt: TGTGCCAGCCGACGAGGCGGACAGCCCCAGCATTTT

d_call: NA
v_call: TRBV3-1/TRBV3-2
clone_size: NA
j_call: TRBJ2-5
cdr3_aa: CASSQLGLAQETQYF
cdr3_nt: TGTGCCAGCAGCCAACTGGGACTTGCTCAAGAGACCCAGTACTTC

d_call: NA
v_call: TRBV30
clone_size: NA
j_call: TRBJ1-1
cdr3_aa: CAWMEGWTEAFF
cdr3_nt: TGTGCCTGGATGGAGGGCTGGACTGAAGCTTTCTTT

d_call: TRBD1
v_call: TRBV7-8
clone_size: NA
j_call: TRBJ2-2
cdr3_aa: CASTSDRVPTGELFF
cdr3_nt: TGTGCCAGCACCTCGGACAGGGTCCCCACCGGGGAGCTGTTTTTT

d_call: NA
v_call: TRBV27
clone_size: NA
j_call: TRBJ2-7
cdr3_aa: CASSPYWGINGEQYF
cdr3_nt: TGTGCCAGCAGTCCCTACTGGGGAATCAACGGCGAGCAGTACTTC

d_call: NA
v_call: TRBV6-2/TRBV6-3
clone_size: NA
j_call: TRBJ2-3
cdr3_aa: CASSAPGRSTDTQYF
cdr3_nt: TGTGCCAGCAGTGCTCCGGGACGGAGCACAGATACGCAGTATTTT

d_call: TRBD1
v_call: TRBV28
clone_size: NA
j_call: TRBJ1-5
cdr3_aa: CASSYTGANQPQHF
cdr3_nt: TGTGCCAGCAGCTATACAGGGGCCAATCAGCCCCAGCATTTT

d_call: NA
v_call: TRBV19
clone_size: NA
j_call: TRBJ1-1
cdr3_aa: CASGQGPASTEAFF
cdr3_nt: TGTGCCAGTGGACAAGGGCCCGCGAGCACTGAAGCTTTCTTT

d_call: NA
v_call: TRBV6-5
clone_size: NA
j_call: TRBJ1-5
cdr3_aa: CASIPDGHSNQPQHF
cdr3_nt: TGTGCCAGCATCCCGGACGGACATAGCAATCAGCCCCAGCATTTT

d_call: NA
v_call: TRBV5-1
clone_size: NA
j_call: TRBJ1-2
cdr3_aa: CASSLSGGGYTF
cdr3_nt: TGCGCCAGCAGCTTATCCGGAGGCGGCTACACCTTC

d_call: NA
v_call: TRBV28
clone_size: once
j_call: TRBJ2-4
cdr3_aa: CASSPWGVAKNIQYF
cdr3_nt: TGTGCCAGCAGCCCCTGGGGTGTCGCCAAAAACATTCAGTACTTC

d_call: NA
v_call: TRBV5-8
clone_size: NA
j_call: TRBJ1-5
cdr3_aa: CASSPRRTGNQPQHF
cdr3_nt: TGTGCCAGCAGCCCAAGACGGACGGGCAATCAGCCCCAGCATTTT

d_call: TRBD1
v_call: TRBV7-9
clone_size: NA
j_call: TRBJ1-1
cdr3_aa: CASSPWTGLTEAFF
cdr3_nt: TGTGCCAGCAGCCCGTGGACAGGGCTCACTGAAGCTTTCTTT

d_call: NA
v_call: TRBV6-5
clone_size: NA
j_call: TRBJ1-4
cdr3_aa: CASSYSSTTNEKLFF
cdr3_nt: TGTGCCAGCAGTTACTCCAGCACAACTAATGAAAAACTGTTTTTT

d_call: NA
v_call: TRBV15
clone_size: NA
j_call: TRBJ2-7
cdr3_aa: CATSRDRSSSYEQYF
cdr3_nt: TGTGCCACCAGCAGGGACAGAAGTAGCTCCTACGAGCAGTACTTC

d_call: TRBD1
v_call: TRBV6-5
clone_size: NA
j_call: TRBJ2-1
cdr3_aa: CASRRQGYNEQFF
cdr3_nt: TGTGCCAGCAGGAGACAGGGGTACAATGAGCAGTTCTTC

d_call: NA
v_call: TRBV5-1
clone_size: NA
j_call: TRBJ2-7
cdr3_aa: CASSLKGPDEQYF
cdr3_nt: TGCGCCAGCAGCTTAAAGGGGCCGGACGAGCAGTACTTC

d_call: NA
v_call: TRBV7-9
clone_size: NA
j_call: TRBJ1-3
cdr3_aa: CASRRSSGNTIYF
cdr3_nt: TGTGCCAGCAGAAGGTCCTCTGGAAACACCATATATTTT

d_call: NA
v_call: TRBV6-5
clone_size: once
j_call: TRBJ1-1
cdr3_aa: CASRPRWNTEAFF
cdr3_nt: TGTGCCAGCAGACCTCGGTGGAACACTGAAGCTTTCTTT

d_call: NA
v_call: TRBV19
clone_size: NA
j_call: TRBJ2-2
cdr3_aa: CASSMYLGRANTGELFF
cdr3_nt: TGTGCCAGTAGTATGTACTTGGGAAGGGCGAACACCGGGGAGCTGTTTTTT

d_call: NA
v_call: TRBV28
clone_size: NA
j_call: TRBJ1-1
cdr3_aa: CATMIGDKWYTEAFF
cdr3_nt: TGTGCCACTATGATTGGGGATAAATGGTACACTGAAGCTTTCTTT

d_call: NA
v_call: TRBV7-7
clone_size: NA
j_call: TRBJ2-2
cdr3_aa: CASSLVLSNTGELFF
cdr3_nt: TGTGCTAGCAGCTTAGTGCTCTCGAACACCGGGGAGCTGTTTTTT

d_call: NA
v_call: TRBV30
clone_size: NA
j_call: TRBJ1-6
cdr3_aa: CAWSVDGQNSPLHF
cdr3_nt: TGTGCCTGGAGTGTAGACGGGCAGAATTCACCCCTCCACTTT

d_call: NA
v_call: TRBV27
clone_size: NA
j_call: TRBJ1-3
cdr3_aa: CASSPGINGNTIYF
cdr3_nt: TGTGCCAGCAGTCCAGGGATAAACGGAAACACCATATATTTT

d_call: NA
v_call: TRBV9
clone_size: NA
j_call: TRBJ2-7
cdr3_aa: CASSVGDRAYEQYF
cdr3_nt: TGTGCCAGCAGCGTAGGAGACAGAGCCTACGAGCAGTACTTC

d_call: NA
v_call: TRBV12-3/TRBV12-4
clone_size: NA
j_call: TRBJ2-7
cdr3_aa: CASTTGYEQYF
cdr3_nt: TGTGCCAGCACTACAGGCTACGAGCAGTACTTC

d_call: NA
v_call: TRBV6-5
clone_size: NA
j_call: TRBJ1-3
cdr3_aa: CASSYSPPVFGNTIYF
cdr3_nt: TGTGCCAGCAGTTACTCCCCCCCAGTTTTCGGAAACACCATATATTTT

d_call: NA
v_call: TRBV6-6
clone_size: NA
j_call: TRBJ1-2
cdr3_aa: CASRLNRASPYGYTF
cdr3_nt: TGTGCCAGCAGGCTTAACAGGGCCTCCCCTTATGGCTACACCTTC